This T cell receptor beta chain originates from a study of human thymus T cells. Study results and limitations: Unrelated individuals had highly overlapping thymic repertoires, as reported in related research. Thymic as well as blood repertoires seemed to favor certain V and J genes unevenly.

Obtained as resections during corrective heart surgery, the thymus tissue was then studied. Samples came from healthy Finnish infants during open corrective cardiac surgery. A word on this clone: Its antigen remains unidentified.

The protocol was immunoSEQ multiplex PCR, while the TCRdb copy is restricted to in-frame clones and leaves out a portion. The sample shows around 130,000 clones, approximately 96% of them seen only once. Germline CDR1 is SGHRS and CDR2 is YFSETQ. The length of the CDR3 is 14 residues. The V end lost 0 bases, the J end lost 0 bases, and 6 bases lay between the germline ends. The chain recombines TRBV5-1 with TRBJ1-1, with D unclear. This TCR was sampled from a boy in the first two years of life with a congenital heart defect but otherwise immunologically healthy. Sequencing was carried out using thymus tissue. This chain's CDR3 is CASSLDRLNTEAFF. CDR3 nucleotides: TGCGCCAGCAGCTTGGACAGATTGAACACTGAAGCTTTCTTT.